Following are 8 T cell receptor beta chains from one sample sequenced in a study of shared clonotypes between healthy human individuals. Data came from immunoSEQ multiplex PCR; TCRdb stores just in-frame clones and leaves some out. The sample has 550,000 to 700,000 clones, 73% seen once. Specimen: memory CD4+ T cells sorted from blood. Subset noted: CD45RA-negative fraction. All receptors come from a young woman in good health.

The rearrangement links TRBV27 to TRBJ1-2; D may be TRBD1 (5 bases). V was shortened by 6 bases and J by 1 base, with 9 bases between the two germline ends. This CDR3 has 13 residues. CDR1 MNHEY and CDR2 SMNVEV come from the germline V gene (reference sequence). CDR3 coding DNA: TGTGCCAGCAGACAGGTGGATAACTATGGCTACACCTTC. Its translation is CASRQVDNYGYTF.

The chain links TRBV12-1 to TRBJ2-2; TRBD2 is taken as the D call from the table, unchecked against the DNA. TRBV12-1 is a documented pseudogene. This CDR3 is 15 amino acids long. CDR3 sequence: CASSFGLAGTGELFF. The CDR3 nucleotides read TGTGCCAGCAGCTTTGGGCTAGCCGGGACCGGGGAGCTGTTTTTT.

This clone was recorded once. The chain combines TRBV9 with TRBJ2-3; D remains ambiguous. Trimming cost V 4 bases and J 2 bases, with 11 bases left between them. The V gene's germline CDR1 is SGDLS and CDR2 YYNGEE. CDR3 length: 14 amino acids. The CDR3 region has the DNA TGTGCCAGCAGCCATACCGAAATCACAGATACGCAGTATTTT. It translates to CASSHTEITDTQYF.

This clone was found once. The chain combines TRBV7-8 with TRBJ2-5; D unclear. V was trimmed by 6 bases and J by 3 bases, leaving 8 bases between them. CDR1 is SGHVS and CDR2 is FQNEAQ in the germline V gene. This CDR3 is built from 12 residues. The CDR3, as DNA: TGTGCCAGCAGTAACATAAAAGAGACCCAGTACTTC. The encoded protein is CASSNIKETQYF.

This sequence joins TRBV5-6 and TRBJ2-3; TRBD1 is a possible D gene (5 bases). V was trimmed by 0 bases and J by 6 bases, leaving 8 bases between them. Germline V gives CDR1 SGHDT, CDR2 YYEEEE. This CDR3 comprises 13 residues. The CDR3 sequence is CASSLVGLDTQYF. CDR3 in DNA: TGTGCCAGCAGCTTGGTGGGGCTCGATACGCAGTATTTT.

This chain connects TRBV15 to TRBJ2-1, with TRBD2 matching 7 bases. CDR1 LNHNV and CDR2 YYDKDF come from the germline V gene (reference sequence). CDR3 length: 15 amino acids. After removal of 3 bases from V and 4 bases from J, the junction contained 6 bases not matched to a gene. The CDR3 loop reads CATSRAVGGYNEQFF. The CDR3 coding sequence is TGTGCCACCAGCAGGGCAGTGGGGGGGTACAATGAGCAGTTCTTC.

This chain connects TRBV14 to TRBJ2-2; 10 positions agree with TRBD2. From germline, CDR1 is SGHDN and CDR2 FVKESK. Germline trimming cut 4 bases from V and 1 base from J; bases unmatched to any gene: 15. CDR3 length: 20 amino acids. CDR3 DNA: TGTGCCAGCAGCCTAAATACCTTAGCGGGAGGACTAATGAACACCGGGGAGCTGTTTTTT. Its protein product is CASSLNTLAGGLMNTGELFF. Supplemented by reference TRBV14 and TRBJ2-2, the full variable domain reads EAGVTQFPSHSVIEKGQTVTLRCDPISGHDNLYWYRRVMGKEIKFLLHFVKESKQDESGMPNNRFLAERTGGTYSTLKVQPAELEDSGVYFCASSLNTLAGGLMNTGELFFGEGSRLTVL.

This clone was observed a handful of times. J is TRBJ2-7 and V is TRBV7-9; TRBD2 agrees at 8 bases. The CDR3 length is 16 residues. J gave up 9 bases and V 1 base, and 14 bases lay outside the gene matches. Per the germline V gene, CDR1 is SEHNR and CDR2 is FQNEAQ (reference sequence). CDR3 coding DNA: TGTGCCAGCAGCTTAGTATTTCGGGAGGGCCACCTACGGCAGTACTTC. It encodes CASSLVFREGHLRQYF.